This entry lists 5 T cell receptor beta chains sequenced from one sample in a study of T-cell reconstitution after alpha-beta-depleted transplantation in children. Unique molecular identifiers were used to barcode this TCRbeta library. TCRdb redid the calling of the PCR reads with MiXCR, one entry per CDR3 protein. The repertoire holds approximately 650,000 distinct CDR3 sequences, about an eighth seen once, with around 0.8% in the top ten. The sample consisted of PBMCs, taken before TCRalphabeta/CD19-depleted stem cell transplant. All receptors come from a girl aged 2 to 9 with congenital amegakaryocytic thrombocytopenia, due to receive a stem cell transplant.

This clonotype was recorded at least ten times. The chain joins TRBV10-2 to TRBJ1-1; D remains ambiguous. V was shortened by 8 bases and J by 0 bases, with 10 bases between the two germline ends. The CDR3 has 13 residues. CDR1 and CDR2 from the germline V gene are WSHSY and SAAADI. The CDR3 here is CASHDPMNTEAFF. The CDR3 region has the DNA TGCGCCAGCCATGATCCGATGAACACTGAAGCTTTCTTT.

V is TRBV19 and J is TRBJ1-1, with a tentative D call TRBD1 (6 bases). CDR3 size: 13 residues. CDR1 and CDR2 from the germline V gene are LNHDA and SQIVND (reference sequence). Trimming stripped 9 bases from V and 5 bases from J, with 16 bases between. CDR3 region: CASHQGHATEAFF. CDR3 DNA: TGTGCCAGCCATCAGGGACACGCGACTGAAGCTTTCTTT.

This chain links TRBV12-3 or TRBV12-4 with TRBJ2-3; the match to TRBD2 covers 11 bases. Unmatched junction bases numbered 15, after V lost 6 bases and J lost 4 bases. This CDR3 has 18 residues. The CDR3 DNA is TGTGCCAGCAGCGTAGGACTAGCGGGTCTCCCCGGCCCAGATACGCAGTATTTT. This sequence encodes CASSVGLAGLPGPDTQYF.

The gene calls are TRBV10-2 and TRBJ2-7, with 10 positions matching TRBD1. After removal of 6 bases from V and 4 bases from J, the junction contained 21 bases not matched to a gene. The CDR3 is 19 amino acids. CDR1 and CDR2 (germline): WSHSY, SAAADI. As DNA, the CDR3 is TGCGCCAGCAGGCCAAACCGGGACAGGGGCTCGGTCGGAAAGTACGAGCAGTACTTC. Its translation: CASRPNRDRGSVGKYEQYF.

The rearrangement uses TRBV5-1 and TRBJ2-1; D is undetermined. The CDR3 is made up of 11 amino acids. The germline V gene has CDR1 SGHRS and CDR2 YFSETQ. With 0 bases removed from V and 15 bases from J, the gap between germline ends came to 10 bases. CDR3 DNA sequence: TGCGCCAGCAGCTTGGAGGCAGTTCGGTTCTTC. Protein: CASSLEAVRFF.